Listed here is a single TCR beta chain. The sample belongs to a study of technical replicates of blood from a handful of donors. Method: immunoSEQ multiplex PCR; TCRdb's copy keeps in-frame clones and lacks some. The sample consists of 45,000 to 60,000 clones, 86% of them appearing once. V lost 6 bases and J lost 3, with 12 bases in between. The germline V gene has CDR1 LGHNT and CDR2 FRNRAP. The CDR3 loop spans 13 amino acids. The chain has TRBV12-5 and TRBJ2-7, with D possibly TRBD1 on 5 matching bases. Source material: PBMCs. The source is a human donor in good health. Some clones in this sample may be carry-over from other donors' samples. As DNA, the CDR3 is TGTGCTAGTGGACCGGACACCAACTACGAGCAGTACTTC. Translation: CASGPDTNYEQYF.